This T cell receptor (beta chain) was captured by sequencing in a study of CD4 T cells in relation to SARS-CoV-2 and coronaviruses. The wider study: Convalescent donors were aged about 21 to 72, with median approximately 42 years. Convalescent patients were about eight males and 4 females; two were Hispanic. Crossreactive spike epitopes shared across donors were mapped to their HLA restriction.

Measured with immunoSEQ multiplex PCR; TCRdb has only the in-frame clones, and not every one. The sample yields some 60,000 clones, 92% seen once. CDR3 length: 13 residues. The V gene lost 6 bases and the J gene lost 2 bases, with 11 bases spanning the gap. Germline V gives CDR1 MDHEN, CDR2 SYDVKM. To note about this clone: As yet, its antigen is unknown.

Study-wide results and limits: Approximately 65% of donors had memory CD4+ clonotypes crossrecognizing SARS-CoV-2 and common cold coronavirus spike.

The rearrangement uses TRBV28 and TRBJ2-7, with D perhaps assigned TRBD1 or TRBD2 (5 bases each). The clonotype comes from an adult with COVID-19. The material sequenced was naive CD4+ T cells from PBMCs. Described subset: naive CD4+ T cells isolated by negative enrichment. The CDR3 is CASRWDGTYEQYF. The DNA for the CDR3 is TGTGCCAGCAGGTGGGACGGGACCTACGAGCAGTACTTC.